Below are 30 T cell receptor beta chains sequenced from a single sample in a study of blood T cell repertoires in COVID-19. Some clones are missing from TCRdb's copy, which holds only in-frame ones; the method was immunoSEQ multiplex PCR. The sample lists around 300,000 clones, roughly 86% occurring once. The sequenced sample consisted of PBMCs or T cells enriched from blood (not recorded which). The receptor source for this set is a woman aged 60-75 years who had recovered from COVID-19.

The genes are TRBV6-5 and TRBJ2-5; 7 bases line up with TRBD2. The ends lost 2 bases at V and 5 bases at J; junction bases unmatched: 5. The CDR3 covers 14 residues. Germline V gene lookup returns CDR1 MNHEY and CDR2 SVGAGI. The CDR3: CASSYKLAMETQYF. The CDR3 coding sequence is TGTGCCAGCAGTTACAAACTAGCGATGGAGACCCAGTACTTC.

This chain joins TRBV25-1 and TRBJ1-4; 7 positions match TRBD1. In germline, CDR1 is MGHDK, CDR2 SYGVNS. This CDR3 comprises 14 residues. V dropped 0 bases and J dropped 13; count of bases not matched to a gene: 8. The CDR3 reads CASSEYGQAPRLFF. In DNA form, the CDR3 reads TGTGCCAGCAGTGAATATGGACAGGCCCCTCGACTGTTTTTT.

The chain combines TRBV6-5 with TRBJ1-2, with D perhaps TRBD1 (6 bases). Trimming shortened V by 9 bases and J by 1 base, and 18 bases separated the two germline ends. CDR3 size: 15 residues. Germline assignment: CDR1 MNHEY and CDR2 SVGAGI. The CDR3 here is CASQDSLQVNYGYTF. The DNA of the CDR3 is TGTGCCAGTCAGGACAGTTTACAAGTTAACTATGGCTACACCTTC.

The rearrangement uses TRBV7-2 and TRBJ2-1; TRBD1 agrees at 8 bases. This CDR3 region has 16 residues. Germline V CDR1 and CDR2: SGHTA, FQGNSA. The junction had 6 bases not matched to a gene; V was cut back by 1 base and J by 4 bases. CDR3 nucleotide sequence: TGTGCCAGCAGCTTAGATTCCGGGACAGGATACAATGAGCAGTTCTTC. Protein sequence: CASSLDSGTGYNEQFF. Full variable domain (outside the CDR3, taken from reference TRBV7-2 and TRBJ2-1): GAGVSQSPSNKVTEKGKDVELRCDPISGHTALYWYRQSLGQGLEFLIYFQGNSAPDKSGLPSDRFSAERTGGSVSTLTIQRTQQEDSAVYLCASSLDSGTGYNEQFFGPGTRLTVL.

This chain connects TRBV28 to TRBJ2-7; TRBD1 aligns across 10 bases. The trim removed 8 bases at V and 1 base at J, leaving 5 bases unmatched. The CDR3 length is 14 residues. Germline V gene data show CDR1 as MDHEN and CDR2 as SYDVKM. For the CDR3, the DNA is TGTGCCAGCCTAAGGGACAGGGGTTCCTACGAGCAGTACTTC. It specifies CASLRDRGSYEQYF.

V is TRBV24-1 and J is TRBJ2-3; tentative D call: TRBD2 (5 bases). V dropped 5 bases and J dropped 2 bases, with 10 bases sitting between them. Germline V gene lookup returns CDR1 KGHDR and CDR2 SFDVKD. CDR3 length: 14 amino acids. The CDR3 reads CATSGSGNTDTQYF. Here the CDR3 DNA reads TGTGCCACCAGTGGCAGCGGAAACACAGATACGCAGTATTTT.

V and J are TRBV19 and TRBJ2-1, with 15 bases matching TRBD2. The length of the CDR3 is 17 residues. With V trimmed by 4 bases and J by 4 bases, 5 bases remained unmatched. The V gene's germline CDR1 is LNHDA and CDR2 SQIVND (reference sequence). In DNA form, the CDR3 reads TGTGCCAGTAGTAAGGGACTAGCGGGAGGACTATACAATGAGCAGTTCTTC. Its translation is CASSKGLAGGLYNEQFF.

V usage is TRBV29-1 and J usage is TRBJ2-5; D not certain. Per germline, CDR1 SQVTM and CDR2 ANQGSEA. Trimming shortened V by 7 bases and J by 2 bases, and 14 bases separated the two germline ends. The CDR3 has 13 amino acids. CDR3 sequence: CSGLGSAQETQYF. The CDR3 DNA sequence: TGCAGCGGCCTCGGGTCGGCTCAAGAGACCCAGTACTTC. Full variable domain (remainder filled in from reference TRBV29-1 and TRBJ2-5): SAVISQKPSRDICQRGTSLTIQCQVDSQVTMMFWYRQQPGQSLTLIATANQGSEATYESGFVIDKFPISRPNLTFSTLTVSNMSPEDSSIYLCSGLGSAQETQYFGPGTRLLVL.

The V call is TRBV2, the J call TRBJ1-4, with D unresolved. Germline assignment: CDR1 SNHLY and CDR2 FYNNEI. V was cut by 8 bases and J by 0 bases, with 7 bases left in between. The CDR3 loop spans 13 amino acids. The CDR3: CASGPTTNEKLFF. In nucleotides, the CDR3 is TGTGCCAGCGGGCCCACAACTAATGAAAAACTGTTTTTT.

The chain recombines TRBV3-1 (or the pseudogene TRBV3-2) with TRBJ2-1; 7 nucleotides agree with TRBD2. Germline loops: CDR1 LGHDT, CDR2 YNNKEL (reference sequence). V trimming: 6 bases; J trimming: 8 bases; junction bases outside the gene matches: 16. The CDR3 extends over 16 amino acids. CDR3 nucleotides: TGTGCCAGCAGACACCCGGGACTACCCCACTCGGATGAGCAGTTCTTC. Encoded protein: CASRHPGLPHSDEQFF.

The V gene is TRBV7-9, the J gene TRBJ1-6; no reliable D call. CDR3 size: 14 residues. V was shortened by 1 base and J by 4 bases, with 5 bases between the two germline ends. CDR1 and CDR2 (germline): SEHNR, FQNEAQ (reference sequence). The CDR3 region has the DNA TGTGCCAGCAGCTTAGAACAGTATAATTCACCCCTCCACTTT. Translated: CASSLEQYNSPLHF.

The chain uses TRBV19 and TRBJ1-2; D gene uncertain. V dropped 3 bases and J dropped 0 bases, with 14 bases sitting between them. This CDR3 is 16 amino acids long. The germline CDR1 and CDR2 sequences are LNHDA and SQIVND (reference sequence). CDR3 sequence reads: CASSIGEGGTNYGYTF. The DNA of the CDR3 is TGTGCCAGTAGTATCGGAGAGGGCGGGACTAACTATGGCTACACCTTC.

The V and J genes are TRBV28 and TRBJ2-6; D is possibly TRBD1 (7 bases). Germline V gene sequence: CDR1 MDHEN, CDR2 SYDVKM. V was shortened by 3 bases and J by 1 base, with 13 bases between the two germline ends. CDR3 size: 17 residues. This CDR3 reads CASSLAGGGSGANVLTF. The CDR3 nucleotides read TGTGCCAGCAGTTTGGCAGGGGGAGGATCTGGGGCCAACGTCCTGACTTTC. Variable domain in full (rest from reference TRBV28 and TRBJ2-6): DVKVTQSSRYLVKRTGEKVFLECVQDMDHENMFWYRQDPGLGLRLIYFSYDVKMKEKGDIPEGYSVSREKKERFSLILESASTNQTSMYLCASSLAGGGSGANVLTFGAGSRLTVL.

This chain links TRBV2 with TRBJ2-1; the match to TRBD2 covers 9 bases. V was clipped by 11 bases and J by 6 bases; unmatched bases: 8. There are 13 residues in the CDR3. CDR1 is SNHLY and CDR2 is FYNNEI in the germline V gene. The DNA for the CDR3 is TGTGCCGGCGGGGGGGCTCCCGGCAATGAGCAGTTCTTC. It specifies CAGGGAPGNEQFF. Full variable domain (remainder filled in from reference TRBV2 and TRBJ2-1): EPEVTQTPSHQVTQMGQEVILRCVPISNHLYFYWYRQILGQKVEFLVSFYNNEISEKSEIFDDQFSVERPDGSNFTLKIRSTKLEDSAMYFCAGGGAPGNEQFFGPGTRLTVL.

This chain joins TRBV6-1 and TRBJ1-1; 7 bases line up with TRBD1. V shed 3 bases, J shed 2 bases, and the junction held 3 bases outside the gene matches. The germline gives CDR1 MNHNS, CDR2 SASEGT. The CDR3 is 14 residues long. The CDR3, as DNA: TGTGCCAGCAGTGATCGGACAGGCAACACTGAAGCTTTCTTT. Protein product: CASSDRTGNTEAFF.

V is TRBV6-1 and J is TRBJ2-5, with D perhaps matching TRBD1 (5 bases). CDR1 is MNHNS and CDR2 is SASEGT in the germline V gene. There are 13 residues in the CDR3. Trimming cost V 3 bases and J 5 bases, with 10 bases left between them. CDR3 amino acids: CASSEQGLETQYF. CDR3 DNA sequence: TGTGCCAGCAGTGAGCAGGGCCTTGAGACCCAGTACTTC.

V usage is TRBV4-1 and J usage is TRBJ2-7; 7 nucleotides align to TRBD2. Germline values: CDR1 MGHRA, CDR2 YSYEKL. V dropped 0 bases and J dropped 3; count of bases not matched to a gene: 11. The CDR3 contains 17 residues. CDR3 sequence reads: CASSQDPAGEGRYEQYF. CDR3 coding DNA: TGCGCCAGCAGCCAAGATCCTGCGGGGGAGGGCCGCTACGAGCAGTACTTC.

V is TRBV28 and J is TRBJ1-5; D might be TRBD1 (5 bases). Germline CDR1 is MDHEN and CDR2 is SYDVKM. The CDR3 has 13 residues. Trimming took 10 bases from V and 0 from J, leaving 10 bases between them. Written as DNA, the CDR3 is TGTGCCACCAGGGACTATAGCAATCAGCCCCAGCATTTT. Protein sequence: CATRDYSNQPQHF.

The CDR3 reads CASSPGQGFYEQYF. The CDR3 nucleotides are TGTGCCAGCAGCCCGGGACAGGGATTCTACGAGCAGTACTTC. This chain links TRBV4-2 with TRBJ2-7, with TRBD1 identical over 9 bases. The V gene's germline CDR1 is LGHNA and CDR2 YNFKEQ. The J segment lost 3 bases and the V segment lost 4 bases, leaving 4 bases of the junction unmatched. The CDR3 runs to 14 residues.

For this clone: The sample has other DNA sequences that encode this CDR3 too. The chain carries TRBV24-1 and TRBJ2-1, with TRBD2 identical over 8 bases. The J segment lost 1 base and the V segment lost 4 bases, leaving 5 bases of the junction unmatched. The CDR3 runs to 16 residues. CDR1 and CDR2 (germline): KGHDR, SFDVKD. Here the CDR3 DNA reads TGTGCCACCAGTGACTCGAGCGGGAGTTCCTACAATGAGCAGTTCTTC. Translation: CATSDSSGSSYNEQFF.

The chain is built from TRBV9 and TRBJ2-1; 7 positions match TRBD1. Per the germline V gene, CDR1 is SGDLS and CDR2 is YYNGEE. V shed 4 bases and J 5 bases; nucleotides not matched to a gene: 3. This CDR3 has 13 amino acids. The CDR3 loop reads CASSHGQDNEQFF. In DNA form, the CDR3 reads TGTGCCAGCAGCCACGGACAGGACAATGAGCAGTTCTTC.

The rearrangement uses TRBV2 and TRBJ1-5; D call uncertain. V gave up 5 bases and J gave up 4 bases, with 6 bases separating them. The CDR3 extends over 12 amino acids. CDR1 and CDR2 (germline): SNHLY, FYNNEI. CDR3 loop: CASSRDNQPQHF. Written as DNA, the CDR3 is TGTGCCAGCAGTCGGGATAATCAGCCCCAGCATTTT.

This sequence joins TRBV15 and TRBJ1-2, with D maybe TRBD1 (5 bases). Germline V lookup: CDR1 LNHNV, CDR2 YYDKDF (reference sequence). The CDR3 has 14 amino acids. The V end lost 2 bases, the J end lost 4 bases, and 11 bases lay between the germline ends. The CDR3 here is CATSRWGETYGYTF. CDR3 DNA sequence: TGTGCCACCAGCAGATGGGGCGAGACCTATGGCTACACCTTC.

The chain employs TRBV6-4 and TRBJ1-2; 7 bases map to TRBD1. V shed 5 bases, J shed 4 bases, and the junction held 10 bases outside the gene matches. CDR3 length: 15 amino acids. CDR1 MRHNA and CDR2 SNTAGT come from the germline V gene. As DNA, the CDR3 is TGTGCCAGCAGTTCCAACGAGGGACAGATCTATGGCTACACCTTC. The encoded protein is CASSSNEGQIYGYTF.

For the CDR3, the DNA is TGTGCCAGCAGGGGGCGCAGGGAGGTCACCTACGAGCAGTACTTC. Its translation is CASRGRREVTYEQYF. The J gene is TRBJ2-7, the V gene TRBV5-6, with D maybe TRBD2 (6 bases). Trimming removed 5 bases from V and 2 bases from J, with 17 bases in between. Germline lookup yields CDR1 SGHDT and CDR2 YYEEEE. The CDR3 consists of 15 residues. Looking up the rest from reference TRBV5-6 and TRBJ2-7 gives the full variable domain: DAGVTQSPTHLIKTRGQQVTLRCSPKSGHDTVSWYQQALGQGPQFIFQYYEEEERQRGNFPDRFSGHQFPNYSSELNVNALLLGDSALYLCASRGRREVTYEQYFGPGTRLTVT.

This sequence joins TRBV5-1 and TRBJ1-1, with D possibly being TRBD1 (5 bases). V lost 1 base and J 6 bases, leaving 13 bases between the germline ends. The CDR3 is 14 residues long. Germline V gene sequence: CDR1 SGHRS, CDR2 YFSETQ. The CDR3 sequence: CASSLSQGGAEAFF. The CDR3 nucleotides are TGCGCCAGCAGCTTGAGTCAGGGAGGCGCTGAAGCTTTCTTT.

The chain is built from TRBV24-1 and TRBJ2-3; 8 bases agree with TRBD2. The J segment lost 2 bases and the V segment lost 3 bases, leaving 6 bases of the junction unmatched. The CDR3 spans 16 residues. Germline V gene sequence: CDR1 KGHDR, CDR2 SFDVKD. CDR3 protein: CATSDRTSRPTDTQYF. The CDR3 nucleotides read TGTGCCACCAGTGATCGGACTAGCAGACCCACAGATACGCAGTATTTT.

The J gene is TRBJ2-3, the V gene TRBV9; TRBD2 is a possible D gene (6 bases). CDR3 size: 16 residues. CDR1 and CDR2 (germline): SGDLS, YYNGEE. The V end lost 0 bases, the J end lost 10 bases, and 21 bases lay between the germline ends. The CDR3 protein is CASSVGDGGSTGAQYF. The CDR3 DNA reads as TGTGCCAGCAGCGTAGGGGACGGCGGATCCACGGGGGCGCAGTATTTT.

The chain uses TRBV28 and TRBJ2-5; 11 positions match TRBD1. Germline V gene lookup returns CDR1 MDHEN and CDR2 SYDVKM. There are 15 residues in the CDR3. Unmatched junction bases numbered 6, after V lost 5 bases and J lost 4 bases. CDR3 sequence (DNA): TGTGCCAGCAGTCCCGGGACAGGGGGTACAGAGACCCAGTACTTC. This encodes CASSPGTGGTETQYF.

The chain uses TRBV2 and TRBJ1-2; tentatively, D is TRBD1 (6 bases). The CDR3 runs 16 residues. Per germline, CDR1 SNHLY and CDR2 FYNNEI. Trimming cost V 0 bases and J 7 bases, with 18 bases left between them. CDR3 residues: CASSEAQGVGAVGYTF. The DNA of the CDR3 is TGTGCCAGCAGTGAAGCGCAGGGTGTGGGGGCGGTTGGCTACACCTTC.